The clone carrying this T cell receptor beta chain was detected ten times or more. What it binds is unknown. The data derive from a study of breast tumors, draining lymph nodes, adjacent tissues. Study-wide results and caveats: The data were judged consistent with most tumor T cells coming from lymph node and expanding in tumor. Compared with lymph nodes, tumors were less diverse; compared with nontumor tissue, more.

MiXCR, applied by TCRdb to the multiplex PCR reads, yields one record per CDR3 protein. The sample holds 200,000 to 250,000 distinct CDR3 sequences; around 32% are singletons and the top ten take around 1.4%. Samples came from axillary lymph nodes draining the breast cancer. Sequencing was done on a sample of axillary lymph node tissue. The sequence derives from a female donor with breast cancer. Some clones in this sample may be carry-over from other donors' samples.

The CDR3 DNA reads TGTGCCAGCGGGTCAGAGCAAGAGACCCAGTACTTC. Its protein is CASGSEQETQYF. The V and J genes are TRBV6-6 and TRBJ2-5; D call uncertain. The CDR3 is 12 residues long. The germline gives CDR1 MNHNY, CDR2 SVGAGI (reference sequence). Trimming took off 8 bases at V and 2 bases at J, with 9 bases between the two ends.